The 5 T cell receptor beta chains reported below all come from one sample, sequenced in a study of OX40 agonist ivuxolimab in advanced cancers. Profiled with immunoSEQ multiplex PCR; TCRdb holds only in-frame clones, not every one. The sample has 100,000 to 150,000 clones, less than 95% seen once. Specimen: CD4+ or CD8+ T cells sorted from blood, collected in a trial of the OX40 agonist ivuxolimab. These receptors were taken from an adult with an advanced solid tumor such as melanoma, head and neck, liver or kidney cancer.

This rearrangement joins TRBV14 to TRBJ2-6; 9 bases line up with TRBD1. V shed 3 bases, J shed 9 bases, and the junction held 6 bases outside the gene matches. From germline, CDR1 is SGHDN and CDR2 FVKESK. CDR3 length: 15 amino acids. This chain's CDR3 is CASSQDRGPFNVLTF. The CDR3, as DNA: TGTGCCAGCAGCCAGGACAGGGGACCGTTCAACGTCCTGACTTTC. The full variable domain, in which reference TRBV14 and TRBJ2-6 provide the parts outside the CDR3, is EAGVTQFPSHSVIEKGQTVTLRCDPISGHDNLYWYRRVMGKEIKFLLHFVKESKQDESGMPNNRFLAERTGGTYSTLKVQPAELEDSGVYFCASSQDRGPFNVLTFGAGSRLTVL.

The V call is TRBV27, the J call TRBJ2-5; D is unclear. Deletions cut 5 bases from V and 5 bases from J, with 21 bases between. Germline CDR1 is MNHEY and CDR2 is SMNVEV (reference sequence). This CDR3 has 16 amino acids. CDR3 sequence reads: CASSPPGRTLRETQYF. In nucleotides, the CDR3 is TGTGCCAGCAGTCCCCCGGGCAGGACCCTCCGGGAGACCCAGTACTTC.

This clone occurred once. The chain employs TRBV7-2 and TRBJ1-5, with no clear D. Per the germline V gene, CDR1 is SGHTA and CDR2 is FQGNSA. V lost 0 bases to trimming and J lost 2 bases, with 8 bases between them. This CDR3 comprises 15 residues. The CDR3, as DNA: TGTGCCAGCAGCTTAGCAGGGCCCGGCAATCAGCCCCAGCATTTT. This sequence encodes CASSLAGPGNQPQHF.

The CDR3 DNA is TGTGCCAGCAGTTCTACAGGGGGGACCAAAAACATTCAGTACTTC. Its protein is CASSSTGGTKNIQYF. The rearrangement uses TRBV28 and TRBJ2-4; TRBD1 matches 8 bases. Germline CDR1 reads MDHEN; CDR2 reads SYDVKM. V shed 4 bases, J shed 2 bases, and the junction held 4 bases outside the gene matches. This CDR3 spans 15 amino acids.

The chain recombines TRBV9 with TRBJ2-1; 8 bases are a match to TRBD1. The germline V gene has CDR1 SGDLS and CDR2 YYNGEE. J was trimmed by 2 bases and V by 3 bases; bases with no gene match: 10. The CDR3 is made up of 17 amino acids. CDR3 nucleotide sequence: TGTGCCAGCAGCGGTTTGCCCGGACAGGGCGCCTACAATGAGCAGTTCTTC. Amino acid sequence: CASSGLPGQGAYNEQFF. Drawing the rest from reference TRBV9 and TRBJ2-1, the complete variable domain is DSGVTQTPKHLITATGQRVTLRCSPRSGDLSVYWYQQSLDQGLQFLIQYYNGEERAKGNILERFSAQQFPDLHSELNLSSLELGDSALYFCASSGLPGQGAYNEQFFGPGTRLTVL.